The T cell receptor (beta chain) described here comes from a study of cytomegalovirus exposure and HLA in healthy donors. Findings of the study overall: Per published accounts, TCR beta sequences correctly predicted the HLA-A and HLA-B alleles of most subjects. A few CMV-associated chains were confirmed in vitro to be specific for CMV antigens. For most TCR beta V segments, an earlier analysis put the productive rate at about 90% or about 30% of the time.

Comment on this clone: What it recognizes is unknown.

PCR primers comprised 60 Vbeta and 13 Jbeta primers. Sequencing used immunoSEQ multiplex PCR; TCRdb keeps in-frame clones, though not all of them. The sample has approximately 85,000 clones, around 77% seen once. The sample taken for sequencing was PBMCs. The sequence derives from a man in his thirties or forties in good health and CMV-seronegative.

Here the CDR3 DNA reads TGTGCCAGCAGCCCCCCCGGGGGGAGTCAGCCCCAGCATTTT. Translating it yields CASSPPGGSQPQHF. J is TRBJ1-5 and V is TRBV6-5, with D perhaps TRBD1 (5 bases). There are 14 residues in the CDR3. Germline V CDR1 and CDR2: MNHEY, SVGAGI. Trimming left V 6 bases short and J 6 bases short, with 15 bases between.